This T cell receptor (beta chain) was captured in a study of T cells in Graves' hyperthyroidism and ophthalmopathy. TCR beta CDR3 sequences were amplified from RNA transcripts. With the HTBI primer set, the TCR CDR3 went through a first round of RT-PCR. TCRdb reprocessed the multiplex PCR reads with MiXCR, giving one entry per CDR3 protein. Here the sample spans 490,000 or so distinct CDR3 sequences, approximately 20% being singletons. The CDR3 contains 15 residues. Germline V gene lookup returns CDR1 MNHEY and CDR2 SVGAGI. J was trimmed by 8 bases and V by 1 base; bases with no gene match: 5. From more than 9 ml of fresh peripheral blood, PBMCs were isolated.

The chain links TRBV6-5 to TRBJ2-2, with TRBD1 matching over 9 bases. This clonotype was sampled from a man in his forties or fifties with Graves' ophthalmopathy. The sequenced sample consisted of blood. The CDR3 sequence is CASSYWGQGAGELFF. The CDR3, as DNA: TGTGCCAGCAGTTACTGGGGACAGGGCGCTGGGGAGCTGTTTTTT.